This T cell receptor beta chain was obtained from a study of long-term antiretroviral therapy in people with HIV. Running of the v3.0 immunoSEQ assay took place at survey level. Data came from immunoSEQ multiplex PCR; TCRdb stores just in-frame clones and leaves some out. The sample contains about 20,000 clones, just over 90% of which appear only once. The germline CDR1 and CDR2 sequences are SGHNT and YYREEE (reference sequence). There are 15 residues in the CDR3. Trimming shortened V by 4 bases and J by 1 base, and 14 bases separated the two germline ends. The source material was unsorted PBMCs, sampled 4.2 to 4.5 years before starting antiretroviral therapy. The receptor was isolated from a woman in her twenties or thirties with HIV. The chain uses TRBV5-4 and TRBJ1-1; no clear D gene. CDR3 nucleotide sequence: TGTGCCAGCAGCCCCGGCGGCCATAGGAACACTGAAGCTTTCTTT. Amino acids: CASSPGGHRNTEAFF.